These 8 T cell receptor beta chains were sequenced from one sample in a study of monozygotic twins with inflammatory bowel disease. With the 5' RACE reads reprocessed, TCRdb shows one record per CDR3 protein and no DNA. The clone table shows around 370,000 distinct CDR3 sequences, with the ten largest holding approximately 2.8%. The sample comprised blood. These receptors all stem from a human donor with ulcerative colitis or Crohn's disease, or a healthy co-twin of an affected twin (not recorded which).

This chain links TRBV7-9 with TRBJ1-2; the D gene TCRdb calls, TRBD1, cannot be checked with no DNA. CDR3 size: 14 residues. Germline V gives CDR1 SEHNR, CDR2 FQNEAQ (reference sequence). The CDR3 is CASSYRDRANGYTF.

The chain recombines TRBV7-9 with TRBJ1-5. Germline V lookup: CDR1 SEHNR, CDR2 FQNEAQ (reference sequence). This CDR3 is 12 amino acids long. CDR3 in amino acids: CASSLGFQPQHF.

The V call is TRBV12-3 or TRBV12-4, the J call TRBJ2-6; the D gene TCRdb calls, TRBD1, cannot be checked with no DNA. CDR3 length: 16 amino acids. This CDR3 reads CASISGTNSGANVLTF.

This chain joins TRBV9 and TRBJ2-2; checking the TCRdb D call of TRBD2 is not possible without DNA. The CDR3 runs 17 residues. Germline V gene sequence: CDR1 SGDLS, CDR2 YYNGEE. CDR3 protein: CASSVAEKRGGTGELFF.

V and J are TRBV20-1 and TRBJ1-2; TCRdb's assignment of TRBD1 cannot be checked, as there is no DNA. Germline assignment: CDR1 DFQATT and CDR2 SNEGSKA (reference sequence). This CDR3 spans 18 amino acids. The CDR3 sequence: CSARPRGQDRTDSYGYTF.

The CDR3 region is CASSLEAGGPYEQYF. The chain employs TRBV7-2 and TRBJ2-7; there is no DNA to check the TCRdb D call of TRBD2. The CDR3 extends over 15 amino acids. In germline, CDR1 is SGHTA, CDR2 FQGNSA.

CDR3 loop: CASSLDSTGELFF. This chain connects TRBV7-2 to TRBJ2-2. The CDR3 has 13 amino acids. The V gene's germline CDR1 is SGHTA and CDR2 FQGNSA.

V is TRBV3-1 and J is TRBJ2-3; TCRdb outputs TRBD1, but without DNA this stays unchecked. This CDR3 spans 13 amino acids. Germline assignment: CDR1 LGHDT and CDR2 YNNKEL (reference sequence). This CDR3 reads CASSQTRGDTQYF.